The 9 T cell receptor beta chains below come from one sample, sequenced in a study of cytomegalovirus exposure and HLA in healthy donors. In the PCR, 60 Vbeta and 13 Jbeta primers were used. Here immunoSEQ multiplex PCR was the method, and the copy in TCRdb shows in-frame clones only, minus some. The sample has roughly 140,000 clones, about four fifths seen once; the top ten hold roughly 4.7%. Sequencing was carried out using PBMCs. Receptors originate from a man in his forties in good health and CMV-seronegative.

The gene calls are TRBV6-6 and TRBJ1-5; possibly TRBD1 for D (6 bases). The ends were cut back, 7 bases at V and 4 bases at J, with 11 bases in the middle. Germline assignment: CDR1 MNHNY and CDR2 SVGAGI (reference sequence). This CDR3 region has 13 residues. This CDR3 is CASILQGNQPQHF. The CDR3 DNA is TGTGCCAGCATTCTACAGGGTAATCAGCCCCAGCATTTT.

This chain connects TRBV19 to TRBJ2-1; TRBD2 is a possible D gene (6 bases). CDR1 is LNHDA and CDR2 is SQIVND in the germline V gene (reference sequence). The CDR3 consists of 12 residues. V lost 3 bases and J lost 10, with 10 bases in between. CDR3 sequence reads: CASSIVGGEQFF. The CDR3, as DNA: TGTGCCAGTAGTATCGTGGGAGGCGAGCAGTTCTTC.

This chain uses TRBV19 with TRBJ1-6, with 8 bases fitting TRBD1. This CDR3 has 16 amino acids. The trim removed 1 base at V and 9 bases at J, leaving 8 bases unmatched. Germline V gene data show CDR1 as LNHDA and CDR2 as SQIVND (reference sequence). CDR3 in amino acids: CASSIVSRGLSSPLHF. The CDR3 nucleotides are TGTGCCAGTAGTATAGTCAGCAGGGGGCTATCTTCACCCCTCCACTTT.

The chain has TRBV7-9 and TRBJ2-5; D perhaps matches TRBD2 (6 bases). CDR1 and CDR2 from the germline V gene are SEHNR and FQNEAQ (reference sequence). The CDR3 extends over 15 amino acids. Trimming took 1 base from V and 1 from J, leaving 10 bases between them. In DNA, the CDR3 is TGTGCCAGCAGCTTAGAGGCCGGGAGCCAAGAGACCCAGTACTTC. Amino acids: CASSLEAGSQETQYF.

The chain uses TRBV9 and TRBJ2-7; 11 bases match TRBD1. The J segment lost 4 bases and the V segment lost 3 bases, leaving 3 bases of the junction unmatched. Germline CDR1 reads SGDLS; CDR2 reads YYNGEE. CDR3 length: 14 amino acids. CDR3 sequence (DNA): TGTGCCAGCAGCGCTGGGACAGGGGGATACGAGCAGTACTTC. Residues: CASSAGTGGYEQYF.

The V and J genes are TRBV5-4 and TRBJ2-5, with a weak D call TRBD1 (6 bases). V was cut by 4 bases and J by 0 bases, with 13 bases left in between. CDR3 length: 15 residues. The germline CDR1 and CDR2 sequences are SGHNT and YYREEE (reference sequence). Here the CDR3 reads CASSTRTAYQETQYF. The CDR3 DNA reads TGTGCCAGCAGCACCCGGACAGCTTACCAAGAGACCCAGTACTTC.

The chain links TRBV9 to TRBJ1-1, with 8 nucleotides matching TRBD1. V trimming: 0 bases; J trimming: 3 bases; junction bases outside the gene matches: 4. Per the germline V gene, CDR1 is SGDLS and CDR2 is YYNGEE. This CDR3 comprises 15 residues. CDR3 sequence: CASSVGTGGHTEAFF. CDR3 coding DNA: TGTGCCAGCAGCGTAGGAACAGGGGGGCACACTGAAGCTTTCTTT.

The V gene is TRBV2, the J gene TRBJ1-5, with 8 nucleotides matching TRBD1. Germline V gene sequence: CDR1 SNHLY, CDR2 FYNNEI. The CDR3 is made up of 17 amino acids. Unmatched junction bases numbered 13, after V lost 6 bases and J lost 3 bases. This CDR3 is CASSVTRGLAINQPQHF. The CDR3 DNA sequence: TGTGCCAGCAGCGTTACCAGGGGGCTGGCCATCAATCAGCCCCAGCATTTT.

The chain joins TRBV5-6 to TRBJ2-3; 12 nucleotides agree with TRBD2. The J segment lost 2 bases and the V segment lost 1 base, leaving 2 bases of the junction unmatched. The CDR3 is 16 amino acids. Germline CDR1 reads SGHDT; CDR2 reads YYEEEE. The CDR3 region is CASSLTSGGYTDTQYF. As DNA, the CDR3 is TGTGCCAGCAGCTTGACTAGCGGGGGGTACACAGATACGCAGTATTTT.